This T cell receptor (beta chain) was retrieved from a study of blood T cells in healthy people across ages. Turning to this clonotype: The antigen remains unidentified.

The germline V gene has CDR1 SGDLS and CDR2 YYNGEE. This CDR3 is built from 14 residues. The junction had 12 bases not matched to a gene; V was cut back by 3 bases and J by 12 bases. General study points: Bulk PBMC profiling left naive and antigen-experienced comparisons inconclusive.

A sample-barcoded 5' primer and a J-beta primer mix were used in a second PCR of about 6 to 11 cycles. TCRdb independently ran MiXCR on the 5' RACE reads; one entry per CDR3 protein. The sample has some 1 million distinct CDR3 sequences; less than 50% are singletons. V gene TRBV9 combines with J gene TRBJ2-1; TRBD2 agrees at 7 bases. The origin of this receptor is a woman in her sixties or seventies in good health. The sequenced sample was blood. Here the CDR3 reads CASSEARASGLQFF. CDR3 nucleotides: TGTGCCAGCAGCGAAGCCCGGGCTAGCGGATTGCAGTTCTTC.